The 23 T cell receptor beta chains presented below share a single source sample, sequenced in a study of blood T cell repertoires in COVID-19. TCRdb's table, derived via immunoSEQ multiplex PCR, lists solely in-frame clones and lacks some. The repertoire has some 97,000 clones, just over 90% of them found once; the top ten carry 5% to 6%. The specimen was peripheral blood. Receptors were obtained from a man aged 50 or older with acute or convalescent COVID-19.

V usage is TRBV20-1 and J usage is TRBJ2-5, with D possibly TRBD1 on 5 matching bases. There are 12 residues in the CDR3. With 3 bases removed from V and 4 bases from J, the gap between germline ends came to 9 bases. CDR1 and CDR2 (germline): DFQATT, SNEGSKA (reference sequence). The CDR3 DNA sequence: TGCAGTGCTAGTAAGGGGCGAGAGACCCAGTACTTC. Amino acids: CSASKGRETQYF.

The CDR3 region is CASSLKLWGASYNSPLHF. The CDR3 coding sequence is TGTGCCAGCAGCTTAAAGCTTTGGGGAGCCTCCTATAATTCACCCCTCCACTTT. This chain connects TRBV7-2 to TRBJ1-6; D is unclear. V shed 2 bases and J shed 0 bases, with 14 bases lying between them. The CDR3 loop spans 18 amino acids. Germline loops: CDR1 SGHTA, CDR2 FQGNSA.

The table lists this clone with a count of one. V and J are TRBV7-9 and TRBJ2-1; D may be TRBD2 (6 bases). The length of the CDR3 is 15 residues. The germline V and J ends were trimmed by 1 base and 4 bases, with 11 bases remaining between them. The germline V gene encodes CDR1 SEHNR and CDR2 FQNEAQ (reference sequence). The chain's CDR3 is CASSLGGGLYNEQFF. The CDR3 nucleotides are TGTGCCAGCAGCTTAGGGGGAGGCCTATACAATGAGCAGTTCTTC.

The chain couples TRBV3-1 (or the pseudogene TRBV3-2) to TRBJ2-7, with 9 bases aligning to TRBD2. Germline V gene sequence: CDR1 LGHDT, CDR2 YNNKEL (reference sequence). The CDR3 totals 15 residues. Trimming at V came to 3 bases and at J to 5 bases, leaving 8 bases not matched to a gene. In DNA form, the CDR3 reads TGTGCCAGCAGCCAGAGAGCGGGAGGAGGCCACGAGCAGTACTTC. Protein sequence: CASSQRAGGGHEQYF.

This chain links TRBV6-5 with TRBJ2-3; a weak D match, TRBD1 (5 bases). The CDR3 is 14 residues long. Deletions cut 6 bases from V and 9 bases from J, with 19 bases between. Germline CDR1 is MNHEY and CDR2 is SVGAGI. The CDR3 DNA reads TGTGCCAGCAGGGTGACAGCCAGTGCTCGGACGCAGTATTTT. Translating it yields CASRVTASARTQYF.

This chain links TRBV4-3 with TRBJ1-3; D not resolved. Germline V CDR1 and CDR2: LGHNA, YSLEER. This CDR3 is built from 15 residues. V was trimmed by 2 bases and J by 2 bases, leaving 10 bases between them. In nucleotides, the CDR3 is TGCGCCAGCAGCCAAAACGAGGAGCCTGGAAACACCATATATTTT. Protein product: CASSQNEEPGNTIYF.

This chain joins TRBV6-2 or TRBV6-3 and TRBJ2-2; 14 bases map to TRBD2. With V trimmed by 4 bases and J by 5 bases, 15 bases remained unmatched. Germline V gives CDR1 MNHEY, CDR2 SVGEGT. CDR3 length: 20 amino acids. Here the CDR3 DNA reads TGTGCCAGCAGTTCCGGGACTAGCGGGAGTGGCTGGGGACGGACCGGGGAGCTGTTTTTT. Translated, it gives CASSSGTSGSGWGRTGELFF.

The chain employs TRBV30 and TRBJ1-6; the match to TRBD1 covers 8 bases. Germline lookup yields CDR1 GTSNPN and CDR2 SVGIG (reference sequence). Trimming took 2 bases from V and 9 from J; bases not matched to a gene: 12. This CDR3 comprises 16 residues. The CDR3 DNA follows: TGTGCCTGGAGTCCGACCACGCCGACAGGGGTTTCACCCCTCCACTTT. It is translated as CAWSPTTPTGVSPLHF.

The chain links TRBV10-1 to TRBJ2-7; 7 bases are shared with TRBD1. The CDR3 sequence is 15 residues long. In germline, CDR1 is WNHNN, CDR2 SYGVQD (reference sequence). J gave up 5 bases and V 3 bases, and 10 bases lay outside the gene matches. CDR3 in DNA: TGCGCCAGCAGTGACCAGACAGGGAAAACCGACGAGCAGTACTTC. Its protein product is CASSDQTGKTDEQYF.

J is TRBJ1-2 and V is TRBV9, with D unclear. Germline V gene sequence: CDR1 SGDLS, CDR2 YYNGEE. The CDR3 length is 12 residues. V lost 5 bases and J 3 bases, leaving 8 bases between the germline ends. The CDR3 DNA sequence: TGTGCCAGCAGTCCCCCAGACTATGGCTACACCTTC. It encodes CASSPPDYGYTF.

This chain uses TRBV2 with TRBJ2-5, with 7 bases lining up with TRBD1. The CDR3 has 13 residues. V gave up 6 bases and J gave up 5 bases; unmatched junction bases: 6. The V gene's germline CDR1 is SNHLY and CDR2 FYNNEI. Here the CDR3 DNA reads TGTGCCAGCAGACAAACAGGGGTGGAGACCCAGTACTTC. It specifies CASRQTGVETQYF.

The chain joins TRBV7-9 to TRBJ2-1, with D possibly matching TRBD1 (5 bases). CDR3 length: 16 residues. Germline CDR1 SEHNR, CDR2 FQNEAQ (reference sequence). The germline V and J ends were trimmed by 10 bases and 5 bases, with 24 bases remaining between them. CDR3 region: CAKAPYLGVGNNEQFF. The CDR3 DNA follows: TGTGCCAAGGCCCCTTACTTAGGGGTAGGGAACAATGAGCAGTTCTTC.

This clone was counted a single time. The CDR3 loop is CASSWGLAGIFF. The CDR3 bases are TGTGCCAGCAGCTGGGGACTAGCGGGAATATTCTTC. V gene TRBV11-3 combines with J gene TRBJ2-1, with 13 bases that match TRBD2. Germline V gene lookup returns CDR1 SGHNT and CDR2 YENEEA. The CDR3 is 12 residues long. Trimming at V came to 4 bases and at J to 16 bases, leaving 4 bases not matched to a gene.

The chain uses TRBV25-1 and TRBJ1-1; D might be TRBD1 (5 bases). The CDR3 extends over 11 amino acids. Germline CDR1 MGHDK, CDR2 SYGVNS. Deletions cut 3 bases from V and 10 bases from J, with 9 bases between. CDR3 nucleotide sequence: TGTGCCAGCAGTGATTGGGGGGGAGCTTTCTTT. Translated, it gives CASSDWGGAFF.

V and J are TRBV2 and TRBJ2-5; 11 bases are a match to TRBD2. The CDR3 spans 16 residues. Germline CDR1 SNHLY, CDR2 FYNNEI. Germline trimming cut 10 bases from V and 3 bases from J; bases unmatched to any gene: 13. CDR3: CATLWITSGSEETQYF. The CDR3 DNA reads TGTGCCACCCTATGGATAACTAGCGGGAGTGAAGAGACCCAGTACTTC.

This chain joins TRBV18 and TRBJ1-2; 7 bases map to TRBD1. Losses at the gene ends were 3 bases for V and 3 bases for J; bases not matched to a gene: 4. The germline gives CDR1 KGHSH, CDR2 LQKENI. The CDR3 totals 14 residues. Here the CDR3 reads CASSPTGVDYGYTF. The CDR3 DNA reads TGTGCCAGCTCACCTACAGGGGTAGACTATGGCTACACCTTC.

V usage is TRBV7-9 and J usage is TRBJ2-3, with D hard to call. The CDR3 runs 11 residues. V gave up 5 bases and J gave up 11 bases, with 11 bases separating them. Germline V gene lookup returns CDR1 SEHNR and CDR2 FQNEAQ (reference sequence). CDR3 in DNA: TGTGCCAGCAGCGCCTTCCCCGGGCAGTATTTT. This gives the protein CASSAFPGQYF.

The rearrangement uses TRBV7-2 and TRBJ2-3, with 12 bases fitting TRBD1. Germline values: CDR1 SGHTA, CDR2 FQGNSA. The CDR3 length is 17 residues. With 5 bases clipped from V and 4 bases from J, the junction kept 10 bases outside the gene matches. This chain's CDR3 is CASSTPPGQGAADTQYF. In DNA form, the CDR3 reads TGTGCCAGCAGCACGCCCCCGGGACAGGGGGCAGCAGATACGCAGTATTTT. The whole variable domain, remainder taken from reference TRBV7-2 and TRBJ2-3, is GAGVSQSPSNKVTEKGKDVELRCDPISGHTALYWYRQSLGQGLEFLIYFQGNSAPDKSGLPSDRFSAERTGGSVSTLTIQRTQQEDSAVYLCASSTPPGQGAADTQYFGPGTRLTVL.

The chain employs TRBV10-3 and TRBJ2-5; TRBD1 might be the D (5 bases). V was pared by 2 bases and J by 5 bases, with 18 bases between. CDR1 and CDR2 (germline): ENHRY, SYGVKD. There are 16 residues in the CDR3. CDR3 sequence reads: CAISEVDTSPGETQYF. In DNA form, the CDR3 reads TGTGCCATCAGTGAGGTGGACACATCCCCTGGGGAGACCCAGTACTTC.

This rearrangement joins TRBV6-5 to TRBJ2-2; 8 nucleotides match TRBD2. Per the germline V gene, CDR1 is MNHEY and CDR2 is SVGAGI. This CDR3 is 15 amino acids long. With 3 bases clipped from V and 6 bases from J, the junction kept 6 bases outside the gene matches. CDR3 bases: TGTGCCAGCAGTTATCACGGGAGGGCCGCCGGGGAGCTGTTTTTT. It specifies CASSYHGRAAGELFF.

The chain is built from TRBV5-6 and TRBJ2-3; 9 bases fit TRBD1. Germline V gene sequence: CDR1 SGHDT, CDR2 YYEEEE. The CDR3 extends over 14 amino acids. V gave up 4 bases and J gave up 4 bases; unmatched junction bases: 4. CDR3 coding DNA: TGTGCCAGCAGCAGACAGGGGGTTCCAGATACGCAGTATTTT. Encoded protein: CASSRQGVPDTQYF. The full variable domain, its missing parts supplied by reference TRBV5-6 and TRBJ2-3, is DAGVTQSPTHLIKTRGQQVTLRCSPKSGHDTVSWYQQALGQGPQFIFQYYEEEERQRGNFPDRFSGHQFPNYSSELNVNALLLGDSALYLCASSRQGVPDTQYFGPGTRLTVL.

The J gene is TRBJ2-7, the V gene TRBV2; 7 bases agree with TRBD1. The germline V gene has CDR1 SNHLY and CDR2 FYNNEI. With 6 bases clipped from V and 0 bases from J, the junction kept 5 bases outside the gene matches. The CDR3 contains 14 residues. CDR3 protein: CASRDRDSSYEQYF. The CDR3, as DNA: TGTGCCAGCAGGGACCGGGACAGCTCCTACGAGCAGTACTTC.

Here the CDR3 reads CASFRGATTGELFF. For the CDR3, the DNA is TGCGCCAGCTTCAGGGGGGCGACCACCGGGGAGCTGTTTTTT. The V gene is TRBV23-1, the J gene TRBJ2-2, with a possible D match to TRBD1 (7 bases). TRBV23-1 counts as an open reading frame of uncertain function. This CDR3 contains 14 residues. The V end lost 8 bases, the J end lost 4 bases, and 14 bases lay between the germline ends.